This T cell receptor (beta chain) was sequenced during a study of blood T cells in healthy people across ages. A second PCR of about 6 to 11 cycles used a sample-barcoded 5' primer and a J-beta primer mix. Every cDNA molecule carried a tag from a template-switch adaptor bearing 12 random nucleotides. TCRdb re-derived calls from the 5' RACE reads in MiXCR, one entry per CDR3 protein. The sample shows 650,000 to 1,000,000 distinct CDR3 sequences, approximately 35% of them seen only once. The CDR3 consists of 16 residues. Germline values: CDR1 SGHDN, CDR2 FVKESK. This sequence originates from a man in his late teens or twenties in good health. The sample taken for sequencing was blood. V and J are TRBV14 and TRBJ2-1; 7 bases line up with TRBD2. The better agreement between TRBJ2-7 and the DNA end casts doubt on the J call. CDR3 bases: TGTGCCAGCAGCCATCACCGGGACTACCTTCGGAATGAGCAGTACTTC. It translates to CASSHHRDYLRNEQYF.